The present T cell receptor (beta chain) was sequenced within a study of CDR3 diversity in severe acne (dated by TCRdb to the late 2010s). The CDR3 measures 15 amino acids from cysteine to phenylalanine. Only the CDR3 DNA is retained, 45 bases long and in frame from the first base. Trimming removed 3 bases from V and 6 bases from J; the gene matches leave 8 bases unexplained. The germline V gene yields SGDLS for CDR1 and YYNGEE for CDR2. Receptor libraries were prepared by PCR. Sequencing instrument: Illumina HiSeq 2000. Starting from the raw public reads, TCRdb applied fastp trimming at Q25, assembled clones with MiXCR and retained in-frame beta chains. Each entry merges the rows of one CDR3 protein and shows their most common DNA and genes. The sample table contains almost 85,000 distinct CDR3 sequences; only one count was recorded for about 54% of them. The top ten constitute about 13% of the sample.

This clonotype was picked up many times. The antigen it recognizes is unknown. Base qualities are missing; no much larger clone stands one base away. The source material was blood. The receptor was isolated from a male donor in good health, without acne. In this chain, TRBV9 is recombined with TRBJ1-2, and TRBD1 aligns with 10 junction nucleotides. The CDR3 has the sequence CASSARTGGSHGYTF. The bases read TGTGCCAGCAGCGCTAGGACAGGGGGTTCTCATGGCTACACCTTC.